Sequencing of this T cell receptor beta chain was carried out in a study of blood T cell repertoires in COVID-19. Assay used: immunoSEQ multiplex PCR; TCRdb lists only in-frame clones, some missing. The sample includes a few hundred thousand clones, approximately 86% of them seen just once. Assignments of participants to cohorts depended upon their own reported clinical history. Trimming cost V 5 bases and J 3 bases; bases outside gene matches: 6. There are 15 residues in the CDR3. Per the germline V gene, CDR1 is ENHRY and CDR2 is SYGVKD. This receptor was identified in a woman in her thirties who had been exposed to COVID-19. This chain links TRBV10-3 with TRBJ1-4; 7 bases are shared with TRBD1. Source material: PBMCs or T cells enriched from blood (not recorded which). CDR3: CAISLTGEANEKLFF. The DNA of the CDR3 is TGTGCCATCAGTCTTACAGGGGAGGCTAATGAAAAACTGTTTTTT.